This record concerns one T cell receptor beta chain sequence. What it binds is unknown. 5'RACE with constant-segment primers yielded barcoded, UMI-tagged TCR alpha and TCR beta cDNA libraries. Via MiXCR, TCRdb re-called the 5' RACE reads, giving one row per CDR3 protein. The table has tens of thousands of distinct CDR3 sequences, approximately 13% seen once. This specimen belongs to a study of T-cell memory formation after mild COVID-19. The study's findings and limits: Pre-infection memory contained some responding clones, which suggested that cross-reactive memory had joined.

The CDR3 runs 14 residues. V dropped 5 bases and J dropped 2 bases, with 13 bases sitting between them. Germline CDR1 reads SEHNR; CDR2 reads FQNEAQ (reference sequence). This TCR was sampled from an adult woman who had mild COVID-19 (a few samples of this study predate the infection). Cell type and time point are not known. Sequenced sample: PBMCs or a T cell subset sorted from them (not recorded which). This sequence joins TRBV7-9 and TRBJ2-7; D perhaps matches TRBD2 (6 bases). CDR3 protein: CASSISGTPYEQYF. The DNA of the CDR3 is TGTGCCAGCAGCATTAGCGGTACTCCCTACGAGCAGTACTTC.